The present entry profiles one T cell receptor (beta chain) with its context. This sample was taken from a study of blood T cell repertoires in COVID-19. Looking at the study overall: Samples of COVID-19 (acute and convalescent) were obtained from the United States, Italy and Spain. T cells, B-cell-depleted T cells, or PBMCs supplied cDNA or gDNA.

V was pared by 6 bases and J by 4 bases, with 15 bases between. Germline V gene sequence: CDR1 MNHEY, CDR2 SVGAGI. There are 14 residues in the CDR3. In the original workflow: Reference gene primer amplification gave nucleated cell count estimates. The protocol was immunoSEQ multiplex PCR, while the TCRdb copy is restricted to in-frame clones and leaves out a portion. V and J calls and clone size are those listed in that table; D and trimming were worked out from the DNA. The repertoire holds some 380,000 clones, with nearly 90% as singletons. The receptor was derived from a man between 18 and 29 years old with active or convalescent COVID-19. Sample: peripheral blood. V gene TRBV6-5 combines with J gene TRBJ1-2, with no clear D. In nucleotides, the CDR3 is TGTGCCAGCAGGCTGGGGAGGGTGGCCTATGGCTACACCTTC. Amino acid sequence: CASRLGRVAYGYTF.